The 32 T cell receptor beta chains listed next were all sequenced from one sample in a study of vaccination effects on CD4 cells after COVID-19. TCRdb's copy holds only in-frame clones and misses some; the assay was immunoSEQ multiplex PCR. This sample carries 17,000 or so clones, roughly 80% of them seen once, and the ten largest clones take 15% to 20%. These receptors' targets are unknown. Prior to sequencing, the ViraFEST assay stimulated PBMC with viral peptide pools, which expanded the antigen-specific CD4+ T cells. The culture ran for roughly 10 days before CD4+ T cells were isolated. The individual was infected with SARS-CoV-2 between March and December 2020, as confirmed by PCR. The sample was CD4+ T cells from PBMCs cultured with SARS-CoV-2 spike peptides, taken before COVID-19 vaccination. These receptors came from a human donor who had a prior SARS-CoV-2 infection.

The chain employs TRBV3-1 (or the pseudogene TRBV3-2) and TRBJ2-5, with a possible D match to TRBD1 (5 bases). CDR3 length: 17 residues. V lost 4 bases and J 5 bases, leaving 23 bases between the germline ends. Germline V gene data show CDR1 as LGHDT and CDR2 as YNNKEL (reference sequence). CDR3 in DNA: TGTGCCAGCAGCCGCAATCTGGAAGGGGCTAAGAGGGAGACCCAGTACTTC. Its protein is CASSRNLEGAKRETQYF.

The genes are TRBV20-1 and TRBJ1-6, with TRBD1 identical over 10 bases. Germline V gives CDR1 DFQATT, CDR2 SNEGSKA (reference sequence). V shed 3 bases, J shed 10 bases, and the junction held 6 bases outside the gene matches. The CDR3 is made up of 14 amino acids. The CDR3 is CSASFGTGESPLHF. CDR3 DNA sequence: TGCAGTGCTAGTTTCGGGACAGGGGAATCACCCCTCCACTTT.

This clone has only a few counts. This chain joins TRBV19 and TRBJ1-4, with D uncertain. The germline V gene has CDR1 LNHDA and CDR2 SQIVND (reference sequence). V lost 4 bases to trimming and J lost 7 bases, with 16 bases between them. This CDR3 has 15 amino acids. The CDR3 DNA follows: TGTGCCAGTAGTAACACCGGGATCAGGACTGAAAAACTGTTTTTT. Residues: CASSNTGIRTEKLFF. Full variable domain (missing parts from reference TRBV19 and TRBJ1-4): DGGITQSPKYLFRKEGQNVTLSCEQNLNHDAMYWYRQDPGQGLRLIYYSQIVNDFQKGDIAEGYSVSREKKESFPLTVTSAQKNPTAFYLCASSNTGIRTEKLFFGSGTQLSVL.

This sequence joins TRBV5-1 and TRBJ2-2, with D uncertain. Germline V gene sequence: CDR1 SGHRS, CDR2 YFSETQ. Trimming left V 1 base short and J 2 bases short, with 0 bases between. This CDR3 contains 12 residues. The CDR3 DNA reads as TGCGCCAGCAGCTTGAACACCGGGGAGCTGTTTTTT. It yields the protein CASSLNTGELFF.

The sample holds one count of this clone. This chain links TRBV7-3 with TRBJ2-3, with D possibly called TRBD1 or TRBD2 (6 bases each). Trimming took 6 bases from V and 8 from J, leaving 21 bases between them. Germline V gene sequence: CDR1 SGHTA, CDR2 FQGTGA. This CDR3 spans 15 amino acids. In DNA, the CDR3 is TGTGCCAGCAGTCCTACAGGGACCCCCGGGGGTACGCAGTATTTT. This encodes CASSPTGTPGGTQYF. The whole variable domain, remainder taken from reference TRBV7-3 and TRBJ2-3, is GAGVSQTPSNKVTEKGKYVELRCDPISGHTALYWYRQSLGQGPEFLIYFQGTGAADDSGLPNDRFFAVRPEGSVSTLKIQRTERGDSAVYLCASSPTGTPGGTQYFGPGTRLTVL.

V gene TRBV7-9 combines with J gene TRBJ1-4; no clear D. The length of the CDR3 is 15 residues. Trimming took off 0 bases at V and 3 bases at J, with 8 bases between the two ends. Germline CDR1 is SEHNR and CDR2 is FQNEAQ (reference sequence). Written as DNA, the CDR3 is TGTGCCAGCAGCTTAGCGTTCAGCCCTAATGAAAAACTGTTTTTT. It encodes CASSLAFSPNEKLFF.

The CDR3 here is CASSFGQGSTDTQYF. The CDR3 DNA reads as TGTGCCAGCAGCTTTGGACAGGGAAGCACAGATACGCAGTATTTT. This sequence joins TRBV7-3 and TRBJ2-3; 8 bases line up with TRBD1. This CDR3 has 15 amino acids. The germline gives CDR1 SGHTA, CDR2 FQGTGA. Trimming removed 3 bases from V and 0 bases from J; junction bases left unmatched: 2.

The table lists this clone with a few counts. This chain links TRBV13 with TRBJ2-1; D unclear. Germline CDR1 and CDR2: PRHDT and FYEKMQ (reference sequence). The germline V and J ends were trimmed by 4 bases and 8 bases, with 6 bases remaining between them. CDR3 size: 11 residues. The DNA for the CDR3 is TGTGCCAGCAGCTATAGTGATGAGCAGTTCTTC. Amino acids: CASSYSDEQFF.

The chain links TRBV14 to TRBJ1-1; D may be TRBD1 (6 bases). The CDR3 has 14 amino acids. Trimming removed 3 bases at V and 5 bases at J, with 13 bases between. Germline lookup yields CDR1 SGHDN and CDR2 FVKESK. The CDR3 DNA follows: TGTGCCAGCAGCCATAAAACAGGGTCAACTGAAGCTTTCTTT. Its protein product is CASSHKTGSTEAFF.

This clone was observed a few times. The V and J genes are TRBV20-1 and TRBJ1-2, with D unclear. Trimming took 3 bases from V and 11 from J, leaving 10 bases between them. This CDR3 is 10 amino acids long. Per germline, CDR1 DFQATT and CDR2 SNEGSKA (reference sequence). CDR3 coding DNA: TGCAGTGCTAGCTCTGGGAGGTACACCTTC. Its protein product is CSASSGRYTF.

V and J are TRBV2 and TRBJ2-3; TRBD2 aligns across 13 bases. Trimming cost V 6 bases and J 1 base; bases outside gene matches: 4. In germline, CDR1 is SNHLY, CDR2 FYNNEI. The CDR3 consists of 16 residues. CDR3 nucleotides: TGTGCCAGCAGGGGCGGACTAGCGGGGGGCACAGATACGCAGTATTTT. Protein sequence: CASRGGLAGGTDTQYF.

The rearrangement joins TRBV3-1 (or the pseudogene TRBV3-2) to TRBJ2-7; D possibly uses TRBD1 or TRBD2 (5 bases each). From germline, CDR1 is LGHDT and CDR2 YNNKEL (reference sequence). The V and J ends lost 1 base and 2 bases respectively, with 18 bases between them. The CDR3 spans 17 residues. The CDR3 nucleotides read TGTGCCAGCAGCCAAGGTATCCACGGCTGGGACCCCTACGAGCAGTACTTC. Amino acid sequence: CASSQGIHGWDPYEQYF.

This rearrangement joins TRBV7-2 to TRBJ1-5, with 7 nucleotides matching TRBD1. The CDR3 is made up of 16 amino acids. Germline assignment: CDR1 SGHTA and CDR2 FQGNSA. With V trimmed by 5 bases and J by 6 bases, 13 bases remained unmatched. The CDR3 reads CASSERQGSFFQPQHF. The DNA of the CDR3 is TGTGCCAGCAGCGAACGACAGGGAAGTTTTTTTCAGCCCCAGCATTTT.

The genes are TRBV2 and TRBJ1-2; 12 nucleotides match TRBD1. This CDR3 contains 15 residues. Germline lookup yields CDR1 SNHLY and CDR2 FYNNEI. The V segment lost 6 bases and the J segment 8 bases; nucleotides outside the gene matches: 10. In DNA form, the CDR3 reads TGTGCCAGCAGGGGACAGGGGGCGTTTCTTGGCGGCTACACCTTC. It translates to CASRGQGAFLGGYTF.

The chain combines TRBV6-2 or TRBV6-3 with TRBJ2-7; TRBD2 aligns across 7 bases. Germline assignment: CDR1 MNHEY and CDR2 SVGEGT. J was trimmed by 4 bases and V by 5 bases; bases with no gene match: 5. CDR3 size: 13 residues. The CDR3: CASSQRTSYEQYF. The CDR3 DNA reads TGTGCCAGCAGTCAAAGGACTAGTTACGAGCAGTACTTC.

The chain carries TRBV27 and TRBJ1-1; TRBD1 matches 9 bases. The germline CDR1 and CDR2 sequences are MNHEY and SMNVEV (reference sequence). The J segment lost 3 bases and the V segment lost 3 bases, leaving 2 bases of the junction unmatched. The CDR3 covers 14 residues. The CDR3 nucleotides are TGTGCCAGCAGTTTGAGGACAGGGGACACTGAAGCTTTCTTT. This gives the protein CASSLRTGDTEAFF.

This clone appeared a few times. The chain carries TRBV27 and TRBJ1-1; D unclear. The CDR3 is made up of 18 amino acids. Germline-derived CDR1 and CDR2 are MNHEY and SMNVEV (reference sequence). The V end lost 4 bases, the J end lost 0 bases, and 21 bases lay between the germline ends. CDR3 bases: TGTGCCAGCAGTTCCGCCCGAGTGATTGGCAGGCTGAACACTGAAGCTTTCTTT. It codes for CASSSARVIGRLNTEAFF.

The sample holds a few counts of this clone. J is TRBJ1-2 and V is TRBV7-9, with D possibly being TRBD1 (6 bases). The CDR3 runs to 15 residues. CDR1 and CDR2 from the germline V gene are SEHNR and FQNEAQ (reference sequence). The ends were cut back, 4 bases at V and 13 bases at J, with 25 bases in the middle. CDR3 sequence: CASSSDRQEFTVITF. The CDR3 nucleotides are TGTGCCAGCAGCTCAGACCGACAGGAATTTACCGTCATCACCTTC.

This clone was recorded once. This sequence joins TRBV2 and TRBJ2-5; D tentatively reads TRBD1 or TRBD2 (5 bases each). CDR1 and CDR2 from the germline V gene are SNHLY and FYNNEI. The CDR3 is 14 residues long. V was trimmed by 8 bases and J by 5 bases, leaving 18 bases between them. The CDR3 DNA reads as TGTGCCAGCCTCCGGGACCAAACGCTGGAGACCCAGTACTTC. Translating it yields CASLRDQTLETQYF.

The V call is TRBV5-5, the J call TRBJ1-6, with D tentatively TRBD1 (6 bases). Trimming left V 1 base short and J 8 bases short, with 13 bases between. CDR3 length equals 15 residues. The germline gives CDR1 SGHKS, CDR2 YYEKEE (reference sequence). The CDR3: CASSLLQGGDSPLHF. Here the CDR3 DNA reads TGTGCCAGCAGCTTGTTACAGGGAGGGGATTCACCCCTCCACTTT.

The J gene is TRBJ2-1, the V gene TRBV24-1, with 8 bases identical to TRBD1. CDR3 length: 16 amino acids. Trimming at V came to 2 bases and at J to 5 bases, leaving 7 bases not matched to a gene. Germline loops: CDR1 KGHDR, CDR2 SFDVKD. DNA for the CDR3: TGTGCCACCAGTGATTATACCGGGACAGGCCACAATGAGCAGTTCTTC. This encodes CATSDYTGTGHNEQFF.

This chain joins TRBV7-2 and TRBJ2-7; D may correspond to TRBD1 or TRBD2 (5 bases each). V lost 1 base to trimming and J lost 5 bases, with 12 bases between them. Looked up from germline, CDR1 is SGHTA and CDR2 is FQGNSA. This CDR3 has 14 amino acids. The CDR3 is CASSLDSGADEQYF. CDR3 DNA: TGTGCCAGCAGCTTAGATTCCGGGGCCGACGAGCAGTACTTC.

The chain uses TRBV9 and TRBJ1-1; D unclear. Germline V gene lookup returns CDR1 SGDLS and CDR2 YYNGEE. Deletions cut 0 bases from V and 1 base from J, with 10 bases between. This CDR3 comprises 15 residues. The CDR3 nucleotides are TGTGCCAGCAGCGTAGGGTTGGGCAGGAACACTGAAGCTTTCTTT. It encodes CASSVGLGRNTEAFF.

The CDR3 region is CASSGGNQPQHF. The CDR3 nucleotides are TGTGCCAGCAGTGGGGGCAATCAGCCCCAGCATTTT. The gene calls are TRBV2 and TRBJ1-5; no reliable D call. The CDR3 is made up of 12 amino acids. Germline assignment: CDR1 SNHLY and CDR2 FYNNEI. V was trimmed by 4 bases and J by 2 bases, leaving 3 bases between them. Supplemented by reference TRBV2 and TRBJ1-5, the full variable domain reads EPEVTQTPSHQVTQMGQEVILRCVPISNHLYFYWYRQILGQKVEFLVSFYNNEISEKSEIFDDQFSVERPDGSNFTLKIRSTKLEDSAMYFCASSGGNQPQHFGDGTRLSIL.

The chain is built from TRBV16 and TRBJ1-4; D not certain. Germline-derived CDR1 and CDR2 are KGHSY and FQNENV. The V end lost 6 bases, the J end lost 8 bases, and 16 bases lay between the germline ends. This CDR3 is built from 14 residues. CDR3 region: CASSQAIPREKLFF. CDR3 DNA: TGTGCCAGCAGTCAGGCCATCCCTCGGGAAAAACTGTTTTTT.

Only a few counts were recorded for this clone. This chain links TRBV5-1 with TRBJ2-7, with D perhaps TRBD1 or TRBD2 (6 bases each). The CDR3 is 15 amino acids. V gave up 3 bases and J gave up 5 bases, with 18 bases separating them. The V gene's germline CDR1 is SGHRS and CDR2 YFSETQ. The CDR3 DNA reads as TGCGCCAGCAGCTGGGGGGCGGTGCGAGGGAACGAGCAGTACTTC. Its translation is CASSWGAVRGNEQYF.

This chain uses TRBV5-6 with TRBJ1-6; 10 positions agree with TRBD1. The CDR3 sequence is 15 residues long. The ends lost 5 bases at V and 8 bases at J; junction bases unmatched: 7. Germline V gives CDR1 SGHDT, CDR2 YYEEEE. CDR3 nucleotides: TGTGCCAGCAGTGGGACAGGGGACGTTGATTCACCCCTCCACTTT. This codes for CASSGTGDVDSPLHF.

This clone was observed a handful of times. The chain is built from TRBV4-1 and TRBJ1-5, with TRBD1 identical over 8 bases. CDR3 length: 15 residues. Trimming at V came to 0 bases and at J to 8 bases, leaving 6 bases not matched to a gene. In germline, CDR1 is MGHRA, CDR2 YSYEKL. CDR3 coding DNA: TGCGCCAGCAGCCAAGAAACAGGGGGGGCCAAGCCCCAGCATTTT. It yields the protein CASSQETGGAKPQHF.

The chain combines TRBV24-1 with TRBJ2-1; 8 nucleotides match TRBD1. V gave up 2 bases and J gave up 6 bases; unmatched junction bases: 11. CDR1 and CDR2 (germline): KGHDR, SFDVKD. The CDR3 runs 17 residues. CDR3 DNA: TGTGCCACCAGTGATTCTAGAGGCCAGGGGGCTTTCAATGAGCAGTTCTTC. Protein: CATSDSRGQGAFNEQFF.

This clone has just a few counts. This rearrangement joins TRBV10-1 to TRBJ2-1; 10 bases are shared with TRBD2. V trimming: 8 bases; J trimming: 1 base; junction bases outside the gene matches: 14. Germline CDR1 and CDR2: WNHNN and SYGVQD (reference sequence). This CDR3 contains 18 residues. In DNA, the CDR3 is TGCGCCAGCCCCCAGCGGGAGGGACGAATTGAATCCTACAATGAGCAGTTCTTC. It codes for CASPQREGRIESYNEQFF.

The chain is built from TRBV7-8 and TRBJ2-7; 10 positions agree with TRBD2. CDR1 is SGHVS and CDR2 is FQNEAQ in the germline V gene. This CDR3 contains 16 residues. J lost 6 bases, V lost 1 base, and 9 bases had no gene match. The CDR3 reads CASSLVGQREGREQYF. CDR3 DNA sequence: TGTGCCAGCAGCTTAGTCGGCCAGCGGGAGGGCCGCGAGCAGTACTTC.

The chain couples TRBV25-1 to TRBJ2-1, with a possible D match to TRBD2 (6 bases). V lost 3 bases and J 8 bases, leaving 11 bases between the germline ends. Germline values: CDR1 MGHDK, CDR2 SYGVNS. This CDR3 is 13 amino acids long. The DNA for the CDR3 is TGTGCCAGCAGTGAGATCGGGGGTCATGAGCAGTTCTTC. Its protein is CASSEIGGHEQFF.